One and the same sample provided the 3 T cell receptor beta chains below, sequenced in a study of blood T cell repertoires in COVID-19. Libraries were prepared by immunoSEQ multiplex PCR; TCRdb keeps only in-frame clonotypes and omits some of them. The table lists 95,000 to 100,000 clones, approximately 89% of them singletons. The source material was peripheral blood. The receptors were gathered from a woman in her twenties or thirties with acute or convalescent COVID-19.

The sample holds one count of this clone. The chain couples TRBV2 to TRBJ2-3; TRBD1 is a possible D gene (5 bases). Trimming pared 4 bases from V and 2 bases from J, leaving 13 bases between. The CDR3 is made up of 15 amino acids. Germline values: CDR1 SNHLY, CDR2 FYNNEI. The CDR3 sequence: CASSVDRRNTDTQYF. The CDR3 DNA reads TGTGCCAGCAGTGTTGACAGACGTAACACAGATACGCAGTATTTT.

The chain employs TRBV9 and TRBJ2-7; the D gene is possibly TRBD1 (7 bases). This CDR3 contains 12 residues. The V gene lost 3 bases and the J gene lost 6 bases, with 10 bases spanning the gap. Per germline, CDR1 SGDLS and CDR2 YYNGEE. CDR3 coding DNA: TGTGCCAGCAGCGGACAGGGAGGCGAGCAGTACTTC. It is translated as CASSGQGGEQYF.

This clone was picked up one time. The junction departs from the called germline gene at one end, perhaps through a read error. The chain has TRBV6-6 and TRBJ2-7; TRBD1 matches at 7 bases. This CDR3 spans 15 amino acids. Germline assignment: CDR1 MNHNY and CDR2 SVGAGI (reference sequence). CDR3 bases: TGTGCCAGCAGCTACTCTGTGGGACAGATTTACGAGCAGTACTTC. The encoded protein is CASSYSVGQIYEQYF.